These 22 T cell receptor beta chains were sequenced from one sample in a study of spatial heterogeneity in lung cancer. TCRdb recomputed calls from the 5' RACE reads with MiXCR, one row per CDR3 protein. The data show around 48,000 distinct CDR3 sequences, approximately 5% seen once. Documented time point: sample taken at primary tumor resection. Sequenced material: PBMCs, taken at surgery. All receptors come from a male donor with early-stage non-small cell lung cancer.

There are many counts of this clonotype. This chain uses TRBV2 with TRBJ2-2, with TRBD1 matching over 8 bases. There are 14 residues in the CDR3. The trim removed 8 bases at V and 1 base at J, leaving 3 bases unmatched. Germline-derived CDR1 and CDR2 are SNHLY and FYNNEI. The CDR3 loop is CASGDRRNTGELFF. As DNA, the CDR3 is TGTGCCAGCGGGGACAGGAGGAACACCGGGGAGCTGTTTTTT.

This clonotype was observed many times. The chain is built from TRBV13 and TRBJ2-1; 7 nucleotides line up with TRBD2. CDR3 size: 14 residues. Germline values: CDR1 PRHDT, CDR2 FYEKMQ (reference sequence). Trimming removed 8 bases from V and 8 bases from J; junction bases left unmatched: 12. CDR3: CASSAGVPGYEQFF. CDR3 DNA sequence: TGTGCCAGCTCCGCGGGAGTCCCAGGCTATGAGCAGTTCTTC.

This clonotype was counted ten times or more. The V and J genes are TRBV30 and TRBJ1-5; D is possibly TRBD1 (6 bases). V was trimmed by 0 bases and J by 6 bases, leaving 9 bases between them. Germline values: CDR1 GTSNPN, CDR2 SVGIG (reference sequence). This CDR3 spans 13 amino acids. CDR3 protein: CAWSVGGGQPQHF. The CDR3 DNA is TGTGCCTGGAGTGTAGGGGGGGGTCAGCCCCAGCATTTT. Complete variable domain (other parts from reference TRBV30 and TRBJ1-5): SQTIHQWPATLVQPVGSPLSLECTVEGTSNPNLYWYRQAAGRGLQLLFYSVGIGQISSEVPQNLSASRPQDRQFILSSKKLLLSDSGFYLCAWSVGGGQPQHFGDGTRLSIL.

This clonotype has a count of ten or more. The chain links TRBV20-1 to TRBJ2-1; 15 bases fit TRBD2. This CDR3 is 16 amino acids long. With V trimmed by 7 bases and J by 9 bases, 13 bases remained unmatched. Germline V gene sequence: CDR1 DFQATT, CDR2 SNEGSKA (reference sequence). The CDR3 sequence: CSGTGTSGRPLGEQFF. CDR3 coding DNA: TGCAGTGGAACCGGGACTAGCGGGAGGCCCTTGGGTGAGCAGTTCTTC.

This clonotype was counted ten times or more. V usage is TRBV9 and J usage is TRBJ2-5, with a tentative D call TRBD2 (5 bases). The CDR3 sequence is 14 residues long. V lost 0 bases, J lost 5 bases, and 11 bases lay in between. Germline CDR1 is SGDLS and CDR2 is YYNGEE. CDR3 residues: CASSVGGSVETQYF. CDR3 DNA sequence: TGTGCCAGCAGCGTAGGTGGGAGTGTGGAGACCCAGTACTTC.

This clonotype was picked up many times. The chain employs TRBV18 and TRBJ1-5, with D perhaps TRBD1 (5 bases). Germline CDR1 is KGHSH and CDR2 is LQKENI. Trimming left V 2 bases short and J 5 bases short, with 13 bases between. CDR3 length equals 15 residues. The CDR3 loop reads CASSPGQGGDQPQHF. The CDR3 nucleotides are TGTGCCAGCTCACCAGGCCAGGGTGGGGATCAGCCCCAGCATTTT.

This clonotype has a count of ten or more. The J gene is TRBJ2-7, the V gene TRBV7-8, with 8 bases that match TRBD2. CDR3 size: 14 residues. The J segment lost 3 bases and the V segment lost 5 bases, leaving 6 bases of the junction unmatched. Per germline, CDR1 SGHVS and CDR2 FQNEAQ. DNA for the CDR3: TGTGCCAGCAGCCCCGGACTAGCTCGCTACGAGCAGTACTTC. This sequence encodes CASSPGLARYEQYF.

This clonotype was recorded at least ten times. The V gene is TRBV29-1, the J gene TRBJ2-7, with 8 positions matching TRBD1. J was trimmed by 3 bases and V by 5 bases; bases with no gene match: 6. This CDR3 region has 13 residues. Germline V lookup: CDR1 SQVTM, CDR2 ANQGSEA. CDR3 DNA sequence: TGCAGCGTTTCCGGGACAGGCGTCTACGAGCAGTACTTC. This translates into CSVSGTGVYEQYF.

The sample holds many counts of this clonotype. The chain joins TRBV20-1 to TRBJ2-5; D may be TRBD1 (6 bases). V gave up 3 bases and J gave up 0 bases, with 11 bases separating them. CDR1 and CDR2 (germline): DFQATT, SNEGSKA (reference sequence). The CDR3 contains 14 residues. The CDR3 sequence: CSASLGGDQETQYF. CDR3 coding DNA: TGCAGTGCTAGTTTAGGGGGAGACCAAGAGACCCAGTACTTC.

In this sample, this clonotype turned up many times. This sequence joins TRBV5-1 and TRBJ1-4; 8 positions agree with TRBD1. The CDR3 runs 18 residues. V shed 4 bases and J 0 bases; nucleotides not matched to a gene: 11. The germline V gene encodes CDR1 SGHRS and CDR2 YFSETQ. CDR3 in amino acids: CASSHGTGEFATNEKLFF. CDR3 coding DNA: TGCGCCAGCAGCCACGGGACAGGAGAGTTCGCAACTAATGAAAAACTGTTTTTT.

This clonotype was picked up many times. This rearrangement joins TRBV7-9 to TRBJ2-2; D could derive from TRBD1 or TRBD2 (6 bases each). CDR3 length: 14 amino acids. Germline V gene data show CDR1 as SEHNR and CDR2 as FQNEAQ (reference sequence). V gave up 11 bases and J gave up 4 bases, with 17 bases separating them. The CDR3 loop is CASGLGGPTGELFF. As DNA, the CDR3 is TGTGCCTCCGGCCTGGGGGGCCCCACCGGGGAGCTGTTTTTT.

This clonotype was detected many times. The V gene is TRBV5-1, the J gene TRBJ1-2; the D gene is possibly TRBD1 (5 bases). V lost 3 bases to trimming and J lost 8 bases, with 17 bases between them. The CDR3 extends over 14 amino acids. Germline CDR1 and CDR2: SGHRS and YFSETQ. CDR3 nucleotides: TGCGCCAGCAGCTCCGCCCAGGGTACTGGGGGCTACACCTTC. This codes for CASSSAQGTGGYTF. Supplemented by reference TRBV5-1 and TRBJ1-2, the full variable domain reads KAGVTQTPRYLIKTRGQQVTLSCSPISGHRSVSWYQQTPGQGLQFLFEYFSETQRNKGNFPGRFSGRQFSNSRSEMNVSTLELGDSALYLCASSSAQGTGGYTFGSGTRLTVV.

This clonotype was seen many times. V is TRBV13 and J is TRBJ2-7, with 9 positions matching TRBD1. This CDR3 comprises 15 residues. V dropped 1 base and J dropped 4; count of bases not matched to a gene: 5. Germline CDR1 and CDR2: PRHDT and FYEKMQ (reference sequence). CDR3 nucleotide sequence: TGTGCCAGCAGCTTAGCGGGACAGGGTTCGTACGAGCAGTACTTC. It encodes CASSLAGQGSYEQYF. Full variable domain (outside the CDR3, taken from reference TRBV13 and TRBJ2-7): AAGVIQSPRHLIKEKRETATLKCYPIPRHDTVYWYQQGPGQDPQFLISFYEKMQSDKGSIPDRFSAQQFSDYHSELNMSSLELGDSALYFCASSLAGQGSYEQYFGPGTRLTVT.

This chain joins TRBV20-1 and TRBJ2-3; 11 positions match TRBD2. The CDR3 spans 18 residues. Germline V CDR1 and CDR2: DFQATT, SNEGSKA (reference sequence). The trim removed 1 base at V and 4 bases at J, leaving 13 bases unmatched. The CDR3 sequence: CSARGGGSGRARADTQYF. The CDR3 DNA sequence: TGCAGTGCTAGAGGCGGGGGTAGCGGGAGGGCCAGGGCAGATACGCAGTATTTT.

This clonotype was picked up many times. V and J are TRBV7-9 and TRBJ2-7; D may be TRBD2 (6 bases). The V end lost 3 bases, the J end lost 3 bases, and 12 bases lay between the germline ends. The CDR3 contains 14 residues. Germline values: CDR1 SEHNR, CDR2 FQNEAQ (reference sequence). CDR3 residues: CASSLGGSGYEQYF. The CDR3 DNA reads TGTGCCAGCAGCTTGGGGGGTTCGGGCTACGAGCAGTACTTC.

This clonotype has a count of ten or more. The chain carries TRBV4-1 and TRBJ2-7; the match to TRBD1 covers 8 bases. The trim removed 0 bases at V and 7 bases at J, leaving 8 bases unmatched. Germline V gene data show CDR1 as MGHRA and CDR2 as YSYEKL. The CDR3 sequence is 15 residues long. The CDR3, as DNA: TGCGCCAGCAGCCAAGACAGGACAGGGAATGGGGAGCAGTACTTC. Protein product: CASSQDRTGNGEQYF.

This clonotype came up a few times. The rearrangement uses TRBV5-8 and TRBJ2-7, with D possibly matching TRBD2 (6 bases). V lost 4 bases and J lost 3, with 17 bases in between. Germline V gives CDR1 SGHTS, CDR2 YDEGEE. The CDR3 runs 15 residues. The CDR3: CASSAGRGRHYEQYF. CDR3 nucleotides: TGTGCCAGCAGCGCCGGGCGGGGTAGGCACTACGAGCAGTACTTC.

This clonotype was seen many times. The chain employs TRBV28 and TRBJ1-4; 7 bases fit TRBD1. Trimming cost V 5 bases and J 3 bases; bases outside gene matches: 6. The germline V gene encodes CDR1 MDHEN and CDR2 SYDVKM. The CDR3 is made up of 15 amino acids. This chain's CDR3 is CASSLDRAANEKLFF. The CDR3 DNA sequence: TGTGCCAGCAGTCTTGACAGGGCGGCTAATGAAAAACTGTTTTTT.

The V gene is TRBV5-1, the J gene TRBJ2-3, with D perhaps TRBD2 (5 bases). The CDR3 has 14 amino acids. V dropped 4 bases and J dropped 5 bases, with 14 bases sitting between them. Looked up from germline, CDR1 is SGHRS and CDR2 is YFSETQ. In DNA, the CDR3 is TGCGCCAGCAGCCCTCTAGCTTCCGGAGATACGCAGTATTTT. Translated: CASSPLASGDTQYF.

At least ten counts were recorded for this clonotype. The chain employs TRBV2 and TRBJ2-7, with 8 bases aligning to TRBD1. From germline, CDR1 is SNHLY and CDR2 FYNNEI. V was pared by 6 bases and J by 2 bases, with 9 bases of the junction left unmatched. The CDR3 runs 15 residues. This chain's CDR3 is CASRKPGQGTYEQYF. The CDR3 DNA is TGTGCCAGCAGAAAGCCCGGACAGGGTACCTACGAGCAGTACTTC.

This rearrangement joins TRBV6-2 or TRBV6-3 to TRBJ2-5, with D possibly TRBD2 on 6 matching bases. V lost 4 bases and J 5 bases, leaving 23 bases between the germline ends. The CDR3 is 17 residues long. Germline assignment: CDR1 MNHEY and CDR2 SVGEGT. The CDR3 nucleotides are TGTGCCAGCAGTTCCCCCCCCGGGAGTGATGGTGGCGAGACCCAGTACTTC. It is translated as CASSSPPGSDGGETQYF.

This clonotype was seen at least ten times. This chain links TRBV7-2 with TRBJ2-1, with TRBD2 matching over 16 bases. This CDR3 region has 17 residues. Germline assignment: CDR1 SGHTA and CDR2 FQGNSA. The V and J ends lost 5 bases and 8 bases, in that order; junction bases with no gene match: 9. CDR3 protein: CASSQHSGTSGRDEQFF. For the CDR3, the DNA is TGTGCCAGCAGCCAACACTCCGGGACTAGCGGGAGGGATGAGCAGTTCTTC.